Shown below are 27 T cell receptor beta chains from a single sample sequenced in a study of T-cell memory formation after mild COVID-19. TCRdb ran MiXCR on the 5' RACE reads and lists one entry per CDR3 protein. The sample has about 340,000 distinct CDR3 sequences; approximately 14% are singletons. Sequences were obtained from PBMCs or a T cell subset sorted from them (not recorded which). All receptors derive from a man younger than 35 who had mild COVID-19 (a few samples of this study predate the infection). Cell type and time point are not known.

This clonotype was observed once. The chain carries TRBV7-2 and TRBJ1-2; D gene unclear. The CDR3 is 14 residues long. The V and J ends lost 5 bases and 3 bases respectively, with 13 bases between them. Germline assignment: CDR1 SGHTA and CDR2 FQGNSA. Here the CDR3 reads CASSPGPDYYGYTF. For the CDR3, the DNA is TGTGCCAGCAGCCCAGGACCAGACTACTATGGCTACACCTTC.

In its sample, this clonotype was seen a few times. V gene TRBV6-1 combines with J gene TRBJ2-3, with D possibly being TRBD1 or TRBD2 (6 bases each). Germline assignment: CDR1 MNHNS and CDR2 SASEGT. This CDR3 has 16 residues. V lost 2 bases and J 0 bases, leaving 12 bases between the germline ends. In DNA form, the CDR3 reads TGTGCCAGCAGTGAATTAGGGGGGCCGAGCACAGATACGCAGTATTTT. As protein: CASSELGGPSTDTQYF.

The chain links TRBV7-9 to TRBJ2-5; perhaps D is TRBD1 or TRBD2 (5 bases each). Trimming shortened V by 3 bases and J by 5 bases, and 10 bases separated the two germline ends. This CDR3 is 13 amino acids long. In germline, CDR1 is SEHNR, CDR2 FQNEAQ (reference sequence). This CDR3 is CASSFSGTETQYF. The CDR3 nucleotides read TGTGCCAGCAGCTTCTCCGGGACGGAGACCCAGTACTTC.

This clonotype was counted between two and nine times. The chain is built from TRBV7-2 and TRBJ1-1; perhaps TRBD1 as D (5 bases). CDR3 length equals 15 residues. Germline CDR1 reads SGHTA; CDR2 reads FQGNSA. V was trimmed by 3 bases and J by 6 bases, leaving 17 bases between them. The DNA for the CDR3 is TGTGCCAGCAGCTTCCAAGAATTAATGGGGGCTGAAGCTTTCTTT. This sequence encodes CASSFQELMGAEAFF.

This clonotype has a count of ten or more. The rearrangement joins TRBV7-3 to TRBJ2-5, with no clear D. The CDR3 spans 13 residues. V gave up 5 bases and J gave up 4 bases, with 11 bases separating them. The germline gives CDR1 SGHTA, CDR2 FQGTGA. CDR3 in amino acids: CASSVDIRETQYF. As DNA, the CDR3 is TGTGCCAGCAGCGTAGATATAAGAGAGACCCAGTACTTC.

This clonotype was seen at least ten times. The genes are TRBV18 and TRBJ1-1, with D hard to call. Trimming cost V 9 bases and J 4 bases, with 12 bases left between them. The germline CDR1 and CDR2 sequences are KGHSH and LQKENI. The CDR3 is 12 residues long. The CDR3 DNA follows: TGTGCCAGTCAGACGGACGCCACTGAAGCTTTCTTT. Residues: CASQTDATEAFF.

V is TRBV4-1 and J is TRBJ2-3; TRBD1 agrees at 9 bases. Germline V gene sequence: CDR1 MGHRA, CDR2 YSYEKL. The CDR3 runs to 17 residues. The ends lost 5 bases at V and 4 bases at J; junction bases unmatched: 13. The CDR3 DNA follows: TGCGCCAGCAGCTTAACAGGGGGCACCGGGGGTGCAGATACGCAGTATTTT. Amino acids: CASSLTGGTGGADTQYF.

This clonotype was seen a handful of times. The chain has TRBV6-1 and TRBJ2-7, with TRBD1 as a possible D gene (5 bases). The CDR3 loop spans 15 amino acids. V was clipped by 0 bases and J by 3 bases, with 12 bases between them. CDR1 and CDR2 from the germline V gene are MNHNS and SASEGT. CDR3: CASSEATGQGYEQYV. Here the CDR3 DNA reads TGTGCCAGCAGTGAAGCGACCGGACAAGGCTACGAGCAGTACGTC.

The CDR3 spells CASSPTTKGTYGYTF. CDR3 coding DNA: TGTGCCAGCTCACCAACGACGAAAGGAACCTATGGCTACACCTTC. The V call is TRBV18, the J call TRBJ1-2; D is ambiguous. Germline CDR1 and CDR2: KGHSH and LQKENI. The CDR3 contains 15 residues. Trimming pared 2 bases from V and 4 bases from J, leaving 14 bases between. The full variable domain, its missing parts supplied by reference TRBV18 and TRBJ1-2, is NAGVMQNPRHLVRRRGQEARLRCSPMKGHSHVYWYRQLPEEGLKFMVYLQKENIIDESGMPKERFSAEFPKEGPSILRIQQVVRGDSAAYFCASSPTTKGTYGYTFGSGTRLTVV.

V and J are TRBV10-3 and TRBJ2-7, with TRBD2 matching over 9 bases. Germline V gene lookup returns CDR1 ENHRY and CDR2 SYGVKD. This CDR3 contains 15 residues. V lost 4 bases, J lost 3 bases, and 7 bases stayed unmatched. The CDR3 sequence is CAISGTSAQIYEQYF. Here the CDR3 DNA reads TGTGCCATCAGTGGGACTAGCGCACAAATCTACGAGCAGTACTTC.

This clonotype was recorded at least ten times. The CDR3 loop is CSVAGTSYEQYF. For the CDR3, the DNA is TGCAGCGTTGCCGGGACAAGCTACGAGCAGTACTTC. This chain links TRBV29-1 with TRBJ2-7; tentative D call: TRBD1 (6 bases). Germline-derived CDR1 and CDR2 are SQVTM and ANQGSEA. This CDR3 is built from 12 residues. V lost 4 bases and J lost 3, with 10 bases in between.

The rearrangement joins TRBV20-1 to TRBJ2-7, with D perhaps TRBD2 (7 bases). The germline V and J ends were trimmed by 6 bases and 0 bases, with 15 bases remaining between them. Germline-derived CDR1 and CDR2 are DFQATT and SNEGSKA (reference sequence). The CDR3 sequence is 14 residues long. As DNA, the CDR3 is TGCAGTGCCCAGGGGCGGGGGACCTCCTACGAGCAGTACTTC. Protein: CSAQGRGTSYEQYF.

The rearrangement uses TRBV20-1 and TRBJ2-7, with unresolved D. The germline V gene has CDR1 DFQATT and CDR2 SNEGSKA (reference sequence). V lost 3 bases and J 1 base, leaving 4 bases between the germline ends. The CDR3 is made up of 11 amino acids. The CDR3 sequence is CSASGSYEQYF. The CDR3 DNA reads as TGCAGTGCTAGTGGTTCCTACGAGCAGTACTTC.

The genes are TRBV12-3 or TRBV12-4 and TRBJ2-3; 9 bases agree with TRBD1. The CDR3 runs 15 residues. After removal of 6 bases from V and 8 bases from J, the junction contained 12 bases not matched to a gene. The CDR3 DNA reads as TGTGCCAGCAGCACAGGGGGCCATGATTCTGGTACGCAGTATTTT. Encoded protein: CASSTGGHDSGTQYF.

In its sample, this clonotype was seen a few times. The gene calls are TRBV18 and TRBJ2-7; either TRBD1 or TRBD2 may supply D (5 bases each). The CDR3 runs to 11 residues. Germline values: CDR1 KGHSH, CDR2 LQKENI. As DNA, the CDR3 is TGTGCCAGCTCACCACTTGCCAAGGGACACGTC. It is translated as CASSPLAKGHV.

This clonotype has more than one count but fewer than ten. V usage is TRBV12-3 or TRBV12-4 and J usage is TRBJ1-2, with unresolved D. The length of the CDR3 is 14 residues. V was pared by 6 bases and J by 3 bases, with 14 bases between. The CDR3 sequence is CASSPGEGYYGYTF. As DNA, the CDR3 is TGTGCCAGCAGCCCCGGCGAGGGCTACTATGGCTACACCTTC.

This clonotype was counted between two and nine times. The rearrangement links TRBV12-3 or TRBV12-4 to TRBJ1-2; no clear D gene. Trimming removed 6 bases at V and 1 base at J, with 9 bases between. This CDR3 comprises 13 residues. The CDR3 loop is CASRASLNYGYTF. Here the CDR3 DNA reads TGTGCCAGCAGGGCCTCCCTTAACTATGGCTACACCTTC.

The chain employs TRBV7-8 and TRBJ2-7, with D possibly TRBD1 on 5 matching bases. The germline V gene has CDR1 SGHVS and CDR2 FQNEAQ. The CDR3 consists of 17 residues. Trimming left V 0 bases short and J 1 base short, with 16 bases between. Here the CDR3 reads CASSLAIETEISYEQYV. DNA for the CDR3: TGTGCCAGCAGCTTAGCTATCGAGACAGAGATATCCTACGAGCAGTACGTC.

This clonotype occurred many times. The V gene is TRBV7-6, the J gene TRBJ2-7, with 7 nucleotides matching TRBD1. The CDR3 consists of 14 residues. V was clipped by 5 bases and J by 1 base; unmatched bases: 5. Germline V gene lookup returns CDR1 SGHVS and CDR2 FNYEAQ. The CDR3 sequence is CASSIRQGSYEQYF. In DNA, the CDR3 is TGTGCCAGCAGCATAAGACAGGGATCCTACGAGCAGTACTTC.

V and J are TRBV5-1 and TRBJ1-6; 11 nucleotides align to TRBD1. The V segment lost 3 bases and the J segment 5 bases; nucleotides outside the gene matches: 4. Germline V lookup: CDR1 SGHRS, CDR2 YFSETQ. There are 16 residues in the CDR3. Written as DNA, the CDR3 is TGCGCCAGCAGCTCGGGGACAGGGGGAAATAATTCACCCCTCCACTTT. Its protein product is CASSSGTGGNNSPLHF. Combining the CDR3 with reference TRBV5-1 and TRBJ1-6 gives the whole variable domain KAGVTQTPRYLIKTRGQQVTLSCSPISGHRSVSWYQQTPGQGLQFLFEYFSETQRNKGNFPGRFSGRQFSNSRSEMNVSTLELGDSALYLCASSSGTGGNNSPLHFGNGTRLTVT.

This clonotype was counted at least ten times. This chain uses TRBV7-3 with TRBJ2-1; the match to TRBD1 covers 9 bases. The CDR3 extends over 15 amino acids. With V trimmed by 5 bases and J by 8 bases, 10 bases remained unmatched. Germline V lookup: CDR1 SGHTA, CDR2 FQGTGA. This CDR3 reads CASSVQGARKDEQFF. The CDR3 DNA sequence: TGTGCCAGCAGCGTACAGGGGGCGCGTAAGGATGAGCAGTTCTTC.

The V gene is TRBV10-3, the J gene TRBJ2-5, with 8 nucleotides matching TRBD2. The CDR3 consists of 13 residues. With 9 bases clipped from V and 3 bases from J, the junction kept 6 bases outside the gene matches. CDR1 ENHRY and CDR2 SYGVKD come from the germline V gene. The CDR3 loop is CAIKGAGEETQYF. CDR3 DNA: TGTGCCATAAAGGGAGCGGGGGAAGAGACCCAGTACTTC.

This clonotype was counted a few times. The chain combines TRBV3-1 with TRBJ2-7; D perhaps matches TRBD1 (6 bases). From germline, CDR1 is LGHDT and CDR2 YNNKEL (reference sequence). There are 11 residues in the CDR3. V was cut by 8 bases and J by 6 bases, with 11 bases left in between. The DNA for the CDR3 is TGTGCCAGCCCACAGGGATCCGAGCAGTACGTC. This translates into CASPQGSEQYV.

The chain joins TRBV6-6 to TRBJ2-5; D ambiguous. The CDR3 covers 14 residues. Germline CDR1 and CDR2: MNHNY and SVGAGI (reference sequence). Trimming left V 8 bases short and J 1 base short, with 14 bases between. CDR3 DNA: TGTGCCAGCGGTGCTCCTAGGAGCCAAGAGACCCAGTACTTC. It translates to CASGAPRSQETQYF.

The chain employs TRBV5-1 and TRBJ2-2; TRBD2 agrees at 9 bases. J lost 0 bases, V lost 1 base, and 7 bases had no gene match. Per the germline V gene, CDR1 is SGHRS and CDR2 is YFSETQ. The CDR3 length is 18 residues. CDR3 region: CASSLPLIAGANTGELFF. The CDR3 nucleotides read TGCGCCAGCAGCTTGCCTCTTATAGCGGGGGCGAACACCGGGGAGCTGTTTTTT.

The CDR3 DNA sequence: TGCAGCGTATACAGGGGGGCAGACGAGCAGTACTTC. Its translation is CSVYRGADEQYF. This sequence joins TRBV29-1 and TRBJ2-7; TRBD1 matches 8 bases. Germline assignment: CDR1 SQVTM and CDR2 ANQGSEA. V lost 6 bases and J lost 5; bases outside the gene matches: 6. The CDR3 totals 12 residues.

This clonotype was seen repeatedly, ten times or more. The rearrangement uses TRBV5-1 and TRBJ2-1; D gene ambiguous. The germline gives CDR1 SGHRS, CDR2 YFSETQ. The V gene lost 0 bases and the J gene lost 6 bases, with 7 bases spanning the gap. The CDR3 has 13 residues. In nucleotides, the CDR3 is TGCGCCAGCAGCTTGGGCGTACCCAATGAGCAGTTCTTC. This gives the protein CASSLGVPNEQFF.